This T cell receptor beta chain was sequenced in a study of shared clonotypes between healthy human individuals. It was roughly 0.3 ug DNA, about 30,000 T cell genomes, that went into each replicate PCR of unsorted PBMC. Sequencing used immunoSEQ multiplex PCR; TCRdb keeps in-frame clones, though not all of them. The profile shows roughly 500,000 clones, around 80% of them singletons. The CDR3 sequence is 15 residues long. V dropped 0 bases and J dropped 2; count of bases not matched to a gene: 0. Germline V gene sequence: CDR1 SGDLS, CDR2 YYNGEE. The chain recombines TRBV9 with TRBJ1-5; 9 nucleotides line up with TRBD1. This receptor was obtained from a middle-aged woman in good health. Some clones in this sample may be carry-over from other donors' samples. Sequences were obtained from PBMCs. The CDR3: CASSVGTGGNQPQHF. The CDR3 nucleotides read TGTGCCAGCAGCGTAGGGACAGGGGGCAATCAGCCCCAGCATTTT.